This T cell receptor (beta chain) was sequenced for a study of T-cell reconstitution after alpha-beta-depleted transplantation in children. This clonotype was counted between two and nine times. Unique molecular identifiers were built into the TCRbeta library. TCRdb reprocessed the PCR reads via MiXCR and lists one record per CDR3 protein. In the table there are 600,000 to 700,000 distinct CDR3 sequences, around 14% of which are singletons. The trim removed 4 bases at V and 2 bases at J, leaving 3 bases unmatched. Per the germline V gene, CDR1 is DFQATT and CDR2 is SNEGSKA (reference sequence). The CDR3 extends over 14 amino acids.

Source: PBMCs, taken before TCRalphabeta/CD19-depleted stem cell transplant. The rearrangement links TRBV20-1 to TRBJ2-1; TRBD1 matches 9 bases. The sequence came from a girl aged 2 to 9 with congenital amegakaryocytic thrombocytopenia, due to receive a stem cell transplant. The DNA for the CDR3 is TGCAGTGCTACCGACAGGGGGGCCTACAATGAGCAGTTCTTC. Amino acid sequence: CSATDRGAYNEQFF.